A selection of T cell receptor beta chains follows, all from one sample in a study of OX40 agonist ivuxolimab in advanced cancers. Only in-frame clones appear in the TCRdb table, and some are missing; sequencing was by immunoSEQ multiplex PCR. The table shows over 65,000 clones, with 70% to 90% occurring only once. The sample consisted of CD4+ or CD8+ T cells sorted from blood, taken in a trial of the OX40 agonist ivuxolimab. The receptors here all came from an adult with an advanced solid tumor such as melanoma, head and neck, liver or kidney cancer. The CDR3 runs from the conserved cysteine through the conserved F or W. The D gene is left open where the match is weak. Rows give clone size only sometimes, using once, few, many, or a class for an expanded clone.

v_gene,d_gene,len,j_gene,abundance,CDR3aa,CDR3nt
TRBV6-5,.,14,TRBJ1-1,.,CASRGNLMNTEAFF,TGTGCCAGCAGAGGGAACCTCATGAACACTGAAGCTTTCTTT
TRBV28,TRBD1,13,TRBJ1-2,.,CASSSGQAYGYTF,TGTGCCAGCAGTTCCGGACAGGCGTATGGCTACACCTTC
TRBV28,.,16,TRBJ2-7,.,CASSTQTGRVFYEQYF,TGTGCCAGCAGTACCCAGACAGGGAGGGTCTTCTACGAGCAGTACTTC
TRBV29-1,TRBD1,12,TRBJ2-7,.,CSVVRDSLEQYF,TGCAGCGTTGTTCGGGACAGCCTAGAGCAGTACTTC
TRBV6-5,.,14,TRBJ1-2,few,CASSRLQGDYGYTF,TGTGCCAGCAGCAGATTACAGGGAGACTATGGCTACACCTTC
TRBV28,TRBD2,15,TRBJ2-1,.,CASSFLSGERNEQFF,TGTGCCAGCAGTTTTCTTAGCGGGGAGAGAAATGAGCAGTTCTTC
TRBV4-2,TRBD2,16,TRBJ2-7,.,CASSQGRTSGVYEQYF,TGTGCCAGCAGCCAAGGGCGGACTAGCGGGGTCTACGAGCAGTACTTC
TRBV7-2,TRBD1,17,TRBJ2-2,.,CASSFTGQGFSTGELFF,TGTGCCAGCAGCTTTACGGGACAGGGTTTCAGCACCGGGGAGCTGTTTTTT
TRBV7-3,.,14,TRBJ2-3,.,CASSSGQSTDTQYF,TGTGCCAGCAGCTCCGGACAAAGCACAGATACGCAGTATTTT
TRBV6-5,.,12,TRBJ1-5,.,CASSYESQPQHF,TGTGCCAGCAGTTACGAAAGTCAGCCCCAGCATTTT
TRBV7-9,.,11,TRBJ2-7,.,CASSQAHEQYF,TGTGCCAGCAGCCAGGCCCACGAGCAGTACTTC
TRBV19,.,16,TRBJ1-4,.,CASSDPIGGLDEKLFF,TGTGCCAGTAGTGACCCCATAGGGGGTTTAGATGAAAAACTGTTTTTT
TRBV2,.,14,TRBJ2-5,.,CASSGGVRRETQYF,TGTGCCAGCAGTGGAGGGGTTCGTCGGGAGACCCAGTACTTC
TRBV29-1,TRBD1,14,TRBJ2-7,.,CSVRRDRDSYEQYF,TGCAGCGTTCGCCGGGACAGGGACTCCTACGAGCAGTACTTC
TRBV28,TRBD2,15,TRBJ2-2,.,CASSHPGGGPGELFF,TGTGCCAGCAGCCATCCCGGGGGGGGTCCCGGGGAGCTGTTTTTT
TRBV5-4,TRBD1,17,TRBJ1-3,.,CASSSKSDRGAGNTIYF,TGTGCCAGCAGCTCCAAGTCCGACAGGGGCGCAGGAAACACCATATATTTT
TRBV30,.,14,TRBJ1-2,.,CAWSVAGSPGGYTF,TGTGCCTGGAGTGTAGCGGGTTCCCCTGGGGGCTACACCTTC
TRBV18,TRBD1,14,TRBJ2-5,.,CASSPATGGETQYF,TGTGCCAGCTCACCAGCGACAGGGGGAGAGACCCAGTACTTC
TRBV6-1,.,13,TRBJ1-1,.,CASSEGQATEAFF,TGTGCCAGCAGTGAGGGGCAGGCCACTGAAGCTTTCTTT
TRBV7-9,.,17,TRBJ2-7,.,CASGPRGGDRGAYEQYF,TGTGCCAGCGGACCCCGCGGGGGGGACAGGGGAGCCTACGAGCAGTACTTC
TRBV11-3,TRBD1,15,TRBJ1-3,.,CASSRGQGAGNTIYF,TGTGCCAGCAGCCGTGGACAGGGGGCTGGAAACACCATATATTTT
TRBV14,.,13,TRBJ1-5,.,CASSQSSDQPQHF,TGTGCCAGCAGCCAATCTTCCGATCAGCCCCAGCATTTT
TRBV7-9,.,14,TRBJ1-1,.,CASSLKGSDTEAFF,TGTGCCAGCAGCTTGAAAGGATCTGACACTGAAGCTTTCTTT